Sequencing of this T cell receptor beta chain was carried out in a study of OX40 agonist ivuxolimab in advanced cancers. At the level of the study: Partial responses were seen in three patients, one with hepatocellular carcinoma and two with cutaneous melanoma. General study findings and limits: Not determined was the antigen specificity of the expanded peripheral T cells. Partial responders dosed at 0.1-3.0 mg/kg displayed clonal expansion ranking among the lowest.

Trimming stripped 11 bases from V and 2 bases from J, with 15 bases between. CDR1 LNHDA and CDR2 SQIVND come from the germline V gene (reference sequence). The CDR3 spans 13 residues. Sequencing was performed with immunoSEQ multiplex PCR; in TCRdb, only in-frame clones are kept and a portion is missing. The sample carries fewer than 85,000 clones, 90% to 95% recorded once. A word on this clone: Its antigen remains unknown.

The V call is TRBV19, the J call TRBJ2-5; the D call may be TRBD1 or TRBD2 (6 bases each). The source was CD4+ or CD8+ T cells sorted from blood, collected in a trial of the OX40 agonist ivuxolimab. The sequence derives from an adult with an advanced solid tumor such as melanoma, head and neck, liver or kidney cancer. The DNA for the CDR3 is TGTGCCCGTGCGGGACACTCACAAGAGACCCAGTACTTC. Protein sequence: CARAGHSQETQYF.